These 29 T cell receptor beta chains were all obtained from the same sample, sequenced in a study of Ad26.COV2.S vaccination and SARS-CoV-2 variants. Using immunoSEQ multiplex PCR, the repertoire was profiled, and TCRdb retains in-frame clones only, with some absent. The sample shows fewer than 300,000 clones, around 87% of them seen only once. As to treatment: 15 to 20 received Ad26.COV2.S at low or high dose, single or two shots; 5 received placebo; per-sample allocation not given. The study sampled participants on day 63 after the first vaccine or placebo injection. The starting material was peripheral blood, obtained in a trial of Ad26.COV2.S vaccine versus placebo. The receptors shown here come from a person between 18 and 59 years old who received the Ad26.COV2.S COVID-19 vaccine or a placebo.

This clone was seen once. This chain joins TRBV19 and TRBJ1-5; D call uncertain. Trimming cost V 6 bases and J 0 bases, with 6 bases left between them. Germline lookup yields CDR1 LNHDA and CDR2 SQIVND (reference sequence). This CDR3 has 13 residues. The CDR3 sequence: CASRDFSNQPQHF. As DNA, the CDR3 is TGTGCCAGTAGGGACTTTAGCAATCAGCCCCAGCATTTT.

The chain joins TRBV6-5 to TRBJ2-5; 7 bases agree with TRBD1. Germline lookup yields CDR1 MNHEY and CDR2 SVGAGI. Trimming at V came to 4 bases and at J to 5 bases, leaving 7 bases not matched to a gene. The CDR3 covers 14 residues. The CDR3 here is CASSFRQGSETQYF. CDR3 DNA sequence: TGTGCCAGCAGTTTTAGACAGGGTTCCGAGACCCAGTACTTC.

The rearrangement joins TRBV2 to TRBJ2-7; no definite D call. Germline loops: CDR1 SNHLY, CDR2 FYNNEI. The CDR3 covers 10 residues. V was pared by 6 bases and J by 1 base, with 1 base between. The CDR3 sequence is CASRSYEQYF. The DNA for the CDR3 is TGTGCCAGCAGATCCTACGAGCAGTACTTC. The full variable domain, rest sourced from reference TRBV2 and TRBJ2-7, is EPEVTQTPSHQVTQMGQEVILRCVPISNHLYFYWYRQILGQKVEFLVSFYNNEISEKSEIFDDQFSVERPDGSNFTLKIRSTKLEDSAMYFCASRSYEQYFGPGTRLTVT.

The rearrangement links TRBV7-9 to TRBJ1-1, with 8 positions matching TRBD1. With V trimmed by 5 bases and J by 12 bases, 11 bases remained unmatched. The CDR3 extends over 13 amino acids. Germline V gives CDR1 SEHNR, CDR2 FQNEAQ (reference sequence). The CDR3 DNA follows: TGTGCCAGCAGCCAAGGCGTCCAGGGGGCAACTTTCTTT. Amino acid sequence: CASSQGVQGATFF. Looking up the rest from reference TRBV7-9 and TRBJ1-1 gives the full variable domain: DTGVSQNPRHKITKRGQNVTFRCDPISEHNRLYWYRQTLGQGPEFLTYFQNEAQLEKSRLLSDRFSAERPKGSFSTLEIQRTEQGDSAMYLCASSQGVQGATFFGQGTRLTVV.

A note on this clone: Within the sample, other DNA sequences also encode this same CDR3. This chain's CDR3 is CASSPDSSYEQYF. The CDR3 DNA sequence: TGTGCCAGCAGCCCGGACAGCTCCTACGAGCAGTACTTC. The V and J genes are TRBV3-1 (or the pseudogene TRBV3-2) and TRBJ2-7; TRBD1 might be the D (6 bases). V dropped 4 bases and J dropped 0 bases, with 7 bases sitting between them. This CDR3 is built from 13 residues. Germline CDR1 LGHDT, CDR2 YNNKEL (reference sequence).

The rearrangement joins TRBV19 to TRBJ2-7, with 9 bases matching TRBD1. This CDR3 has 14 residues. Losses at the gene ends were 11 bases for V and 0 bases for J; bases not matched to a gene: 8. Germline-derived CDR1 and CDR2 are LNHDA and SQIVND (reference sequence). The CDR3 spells CASRTGVSSYEQYF. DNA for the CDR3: TGTGCCTCACGGACAGGGGTTAGCTCCTACGAGCAGTACTTC.

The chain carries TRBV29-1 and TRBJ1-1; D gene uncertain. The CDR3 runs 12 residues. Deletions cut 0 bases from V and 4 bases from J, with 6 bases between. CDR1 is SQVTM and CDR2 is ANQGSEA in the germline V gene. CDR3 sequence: CSVEDLATEAFF. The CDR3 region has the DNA TGCAGCGTTGAAGATCTGGCCACTGAAGCTTTCTTT.

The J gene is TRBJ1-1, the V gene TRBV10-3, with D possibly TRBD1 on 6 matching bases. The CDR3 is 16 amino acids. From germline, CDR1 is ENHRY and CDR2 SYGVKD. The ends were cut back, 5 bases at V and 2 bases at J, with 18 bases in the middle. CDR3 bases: TGTGCCATCAGTCAGATGAGCGGGACACCAAACACTGAAGCTTTCTTT. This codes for CAISQMSGTPNTEAFF.

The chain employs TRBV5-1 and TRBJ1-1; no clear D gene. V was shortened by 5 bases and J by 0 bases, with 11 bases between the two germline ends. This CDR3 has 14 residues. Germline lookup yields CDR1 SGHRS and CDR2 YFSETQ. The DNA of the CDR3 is TGCGCCAGCAGTTTTATATCACTGAACACTGAAGCTTTCTTT. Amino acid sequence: CASSFISLNTEAFF.

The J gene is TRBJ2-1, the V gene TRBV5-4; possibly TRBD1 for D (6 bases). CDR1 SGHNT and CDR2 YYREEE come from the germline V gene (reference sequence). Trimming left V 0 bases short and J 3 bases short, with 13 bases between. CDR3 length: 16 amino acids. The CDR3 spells CASSLGGPTYYNEQFF. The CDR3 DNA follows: TGTGCCAGCAGCTTGGGGGGGCCGACGTACTACAATGAGCAGTTCTTC. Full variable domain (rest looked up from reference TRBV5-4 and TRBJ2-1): ETGVTQSPTHLIKTRGQQVTLRCSSQSGHNTVSWYQQALGQGPQFIFQYYREEENGRGNFPPRFSGLQFPNYSSELNVNALELDDSALYLCASSLGGPTYYNEQFFGPGTRLTVL.

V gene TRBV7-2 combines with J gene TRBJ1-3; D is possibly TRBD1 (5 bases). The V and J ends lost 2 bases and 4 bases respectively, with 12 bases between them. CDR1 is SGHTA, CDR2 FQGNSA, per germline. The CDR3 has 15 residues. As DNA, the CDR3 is TGTGCCAGCAGCTTAACCGGGGGATCCGGAAACACCATATATTTT. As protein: CASSLTGGSGNTIYF.

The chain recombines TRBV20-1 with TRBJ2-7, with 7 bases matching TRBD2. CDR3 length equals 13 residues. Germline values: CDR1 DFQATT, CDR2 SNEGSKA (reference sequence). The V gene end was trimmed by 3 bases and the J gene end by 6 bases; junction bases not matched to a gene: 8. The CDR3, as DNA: TGCAGTGCTAGTTGGGCGGGAGTCGGCGAGCAGTACTTC. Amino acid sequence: CSASWAGVGEQYF.

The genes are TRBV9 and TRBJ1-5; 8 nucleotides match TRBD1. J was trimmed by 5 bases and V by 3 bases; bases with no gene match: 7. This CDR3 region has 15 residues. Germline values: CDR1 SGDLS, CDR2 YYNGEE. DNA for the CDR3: TGTGCCAGCAGCGCCGGGGACAGGAGTTATCAGCCCCAGCATTTT. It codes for CASSAGDRSYQPQHF.

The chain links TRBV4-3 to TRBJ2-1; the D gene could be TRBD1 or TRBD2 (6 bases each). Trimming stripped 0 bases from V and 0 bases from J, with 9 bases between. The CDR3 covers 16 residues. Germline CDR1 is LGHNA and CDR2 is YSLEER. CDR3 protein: CASSQDGGGSYNEQFF. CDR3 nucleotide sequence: TGCGCCAGCAGCCAAGATGGAGGGGGCTCCTACAATGAGCAGTTCTTC.

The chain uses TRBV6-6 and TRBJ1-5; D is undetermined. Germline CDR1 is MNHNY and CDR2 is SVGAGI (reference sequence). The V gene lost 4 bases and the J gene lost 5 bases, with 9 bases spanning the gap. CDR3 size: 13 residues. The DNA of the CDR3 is TGTGCCAGCAGTTTGGGGAGGGATCAGCCCCAGCATTTT. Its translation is CASSLGRDQPQHF.

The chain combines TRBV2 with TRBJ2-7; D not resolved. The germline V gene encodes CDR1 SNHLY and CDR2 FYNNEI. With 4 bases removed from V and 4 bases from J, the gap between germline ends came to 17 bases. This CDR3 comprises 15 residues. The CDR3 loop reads CASSVFGSASYEQYF. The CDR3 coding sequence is TGTGCCAGCAGTGTTTTCGGCTCCGCTTCTTACGAGCAGTACTTC.

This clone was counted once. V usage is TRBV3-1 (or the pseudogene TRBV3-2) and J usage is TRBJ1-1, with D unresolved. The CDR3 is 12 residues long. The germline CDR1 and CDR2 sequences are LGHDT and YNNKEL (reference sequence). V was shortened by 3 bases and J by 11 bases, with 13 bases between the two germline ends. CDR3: CASSHRRADAFF. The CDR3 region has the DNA TGTGCCAGCAGCCACCGACGGGCCGACGCTTTCTTT.

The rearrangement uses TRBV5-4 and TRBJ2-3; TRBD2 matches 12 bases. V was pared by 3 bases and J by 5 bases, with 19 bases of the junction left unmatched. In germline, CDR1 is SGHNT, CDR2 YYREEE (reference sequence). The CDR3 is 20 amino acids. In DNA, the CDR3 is TGTGCCAGCAGCTCCTGGGGCTGGCTAGCGGGAGGGAAGGATCAAGATACGCAGTATTTT. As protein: CASSSWGWLAGGKDQDTQYF. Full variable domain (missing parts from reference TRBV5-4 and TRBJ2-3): ETGVTQSPTHLIKTRGQQVTLRCSSQSGHNTVSWYQQALGQGPQFIFQYYREEENGRGNFPPRFSGLQFPNYSSELNVNALELDDSALYLCASSSWGWLAGGKDQDTQYFGPGTRLTVL.

In DNA form, the CDR3 reads TGTGCCAGCAGCCCTCGACTAGCGGGGGCCGGGGATACGCAGTATTTT. Protein: CASSPRLAGAGDTQYF. This chain joins TRBV4-2 and TRBJ2-3, with 12 bases fitting TRBD2. Germline V gene lookup returns CDR1 LGHNA and CDR2 YNFKEQ. The V gene end was trimmed by 4 bases and the J gene end by 6 bases; junction bases not matched to a gene: 8. CDR3 length: 16 amino acids.

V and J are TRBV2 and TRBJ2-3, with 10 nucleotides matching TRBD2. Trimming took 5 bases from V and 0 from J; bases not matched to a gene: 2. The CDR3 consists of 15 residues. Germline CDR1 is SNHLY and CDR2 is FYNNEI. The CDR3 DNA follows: TGTGCCAGCAGTCTAGCGGGGGCGAGCACAGATACGCAGTATTTT. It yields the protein CASSLAGASTDTQYF.

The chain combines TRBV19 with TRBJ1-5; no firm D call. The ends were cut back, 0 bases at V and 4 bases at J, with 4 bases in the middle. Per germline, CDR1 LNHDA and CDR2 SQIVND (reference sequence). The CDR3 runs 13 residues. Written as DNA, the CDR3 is TGTGCCAGTAGTATAGAAGCTAATCAGCCCCAGCATTTT. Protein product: CASSIEANQPQHF.

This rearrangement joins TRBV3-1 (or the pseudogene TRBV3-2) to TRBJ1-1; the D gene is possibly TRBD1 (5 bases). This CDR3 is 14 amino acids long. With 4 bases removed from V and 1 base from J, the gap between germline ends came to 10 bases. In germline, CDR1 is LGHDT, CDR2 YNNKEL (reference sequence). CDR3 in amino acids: CASSLHGGNTEAFF. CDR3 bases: TGTGCCAGCAGCCTTCATGGGGGGAACACTGAAGCTTTCTTT.

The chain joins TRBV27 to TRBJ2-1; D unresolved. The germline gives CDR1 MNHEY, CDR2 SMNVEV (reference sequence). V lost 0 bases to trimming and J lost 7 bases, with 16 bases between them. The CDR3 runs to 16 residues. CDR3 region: CASSLSGVGEGNEQFF. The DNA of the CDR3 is TGTGCCAGCAGTTTATCCGGAGTTGGGGAAGGGAATGAGCAGTTCTTC.

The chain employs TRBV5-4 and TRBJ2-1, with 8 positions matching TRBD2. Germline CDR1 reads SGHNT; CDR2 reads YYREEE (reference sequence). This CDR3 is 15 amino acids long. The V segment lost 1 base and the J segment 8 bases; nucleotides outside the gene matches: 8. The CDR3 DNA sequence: TGTGCCAGCAGCTTGAGAGCGGGAGTCAGCGATGAGCAGTTCTTC. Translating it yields CASSLRAGVSDEQFF. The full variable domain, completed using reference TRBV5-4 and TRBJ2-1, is ETGVTQSPTHLIKTRGQQVTLRCSSQSGHNTVSWYQQALGQGPQFIFQYYREEENGRGNFPPRFSGLQFPNYSSELNVNALELDDSALYLCASSLRAGVSDEQFFGPGTRLTVL.

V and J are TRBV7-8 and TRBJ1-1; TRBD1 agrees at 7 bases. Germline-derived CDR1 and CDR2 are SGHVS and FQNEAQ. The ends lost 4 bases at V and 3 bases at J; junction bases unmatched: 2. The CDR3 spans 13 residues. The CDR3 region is CASSYDRDTEAFF. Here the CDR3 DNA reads TGTGCCAGCAGCTACGACAGGGACACTGAAGCTTTCTTT.

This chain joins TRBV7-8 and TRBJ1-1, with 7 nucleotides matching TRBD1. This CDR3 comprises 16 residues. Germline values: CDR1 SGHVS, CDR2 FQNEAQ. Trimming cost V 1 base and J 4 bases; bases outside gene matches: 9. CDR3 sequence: CASSLGLFTGATEAFF. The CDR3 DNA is TGTGCCAGCAGCTTAGGTTTGTTCACAGGGGCCACTGAAGCTTTCTTT.

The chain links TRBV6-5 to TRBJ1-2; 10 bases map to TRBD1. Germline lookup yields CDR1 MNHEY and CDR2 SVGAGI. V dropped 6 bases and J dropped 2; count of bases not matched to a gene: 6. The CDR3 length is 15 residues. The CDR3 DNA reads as TGTGCCAGCAGACCAAGGGACAGGGGCAACTATGGCTACACCTTC. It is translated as CASRPRDRGNYGYTF.

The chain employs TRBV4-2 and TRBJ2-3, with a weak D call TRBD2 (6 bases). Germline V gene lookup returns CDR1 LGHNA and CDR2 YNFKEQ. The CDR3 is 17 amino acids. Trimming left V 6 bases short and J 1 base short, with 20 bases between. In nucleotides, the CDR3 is TGTGCCAGCAGTAAGCATAGGGCGGGGCCCCGCACAGATACGCAGTATTTT. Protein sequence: CASSKHRAGPRTDTQYF.

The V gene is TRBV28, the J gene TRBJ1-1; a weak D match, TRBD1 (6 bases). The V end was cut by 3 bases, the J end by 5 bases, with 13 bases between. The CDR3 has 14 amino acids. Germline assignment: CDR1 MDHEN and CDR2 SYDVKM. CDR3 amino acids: CASSFQGRGTEAFF. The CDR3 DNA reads TGTGCCAGCAGTTTTCAGGGGAGGGGAACTGAAGCTTTCTTT.